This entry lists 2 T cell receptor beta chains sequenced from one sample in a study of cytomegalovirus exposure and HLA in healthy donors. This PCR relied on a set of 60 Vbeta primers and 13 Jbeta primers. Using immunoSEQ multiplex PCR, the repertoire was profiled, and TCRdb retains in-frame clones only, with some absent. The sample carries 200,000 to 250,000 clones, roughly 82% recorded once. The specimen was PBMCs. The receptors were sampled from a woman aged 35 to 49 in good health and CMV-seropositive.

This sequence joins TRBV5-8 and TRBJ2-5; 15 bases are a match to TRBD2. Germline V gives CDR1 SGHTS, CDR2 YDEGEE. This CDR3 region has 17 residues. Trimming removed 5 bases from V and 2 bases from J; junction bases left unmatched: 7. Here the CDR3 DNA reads TGTGCCAGCAGATTCGGACTAGCGGGAGGGTGGCAAGAGACCCAGTACTTC. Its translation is CASRFGLAGGWQETQYF.

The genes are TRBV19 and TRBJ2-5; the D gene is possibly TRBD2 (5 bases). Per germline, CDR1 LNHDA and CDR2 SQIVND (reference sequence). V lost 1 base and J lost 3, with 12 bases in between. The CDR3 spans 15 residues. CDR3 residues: CASSIGGPGKETQYF. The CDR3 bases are TGTGCCAGTAGTATAGGAGGCCCGGGGAAAGAGACCCAGTACTTC.